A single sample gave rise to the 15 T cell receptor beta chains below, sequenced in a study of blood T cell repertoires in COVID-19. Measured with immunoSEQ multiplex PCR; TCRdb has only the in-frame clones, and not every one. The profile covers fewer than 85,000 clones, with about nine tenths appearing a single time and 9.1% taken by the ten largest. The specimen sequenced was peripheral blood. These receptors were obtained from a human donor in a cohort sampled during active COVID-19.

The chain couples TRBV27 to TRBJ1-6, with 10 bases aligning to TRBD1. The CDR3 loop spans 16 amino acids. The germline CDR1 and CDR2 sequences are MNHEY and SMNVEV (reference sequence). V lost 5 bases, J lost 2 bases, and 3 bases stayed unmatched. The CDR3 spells CASSQGQGTYNSPLHF. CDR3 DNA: TGTGCCAGCAGTCAGGGACAGGGGACCTATAATTCACCCCTCCACTTT.

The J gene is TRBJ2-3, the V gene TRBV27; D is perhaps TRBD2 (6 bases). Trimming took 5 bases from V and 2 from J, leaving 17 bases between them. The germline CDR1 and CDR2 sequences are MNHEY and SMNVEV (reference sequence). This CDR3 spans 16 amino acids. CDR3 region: CASSRSGGIPTDTQYF. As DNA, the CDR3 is TGTGCCAGCAGTAGGTCGGGCGGGATCCCCACAGATACGCAGTATTTT.

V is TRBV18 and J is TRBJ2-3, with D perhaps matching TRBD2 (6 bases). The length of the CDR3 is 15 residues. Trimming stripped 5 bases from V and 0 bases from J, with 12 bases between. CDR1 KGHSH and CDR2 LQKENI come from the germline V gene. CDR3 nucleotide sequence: TGTGCCAGCTCAGTAGCGGCCCCTAGCACAGATACGCAGTATTTT. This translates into CASSVAAPSTDTQYF.

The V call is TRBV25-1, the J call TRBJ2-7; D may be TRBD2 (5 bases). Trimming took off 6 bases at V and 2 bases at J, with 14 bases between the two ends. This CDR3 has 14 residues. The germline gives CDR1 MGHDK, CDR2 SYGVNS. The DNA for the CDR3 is TGTGCCAGCAGCGGGTGGCCGGGAACCTACGAGCAGTACTTC. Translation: CASSGWPGTYEQYF.

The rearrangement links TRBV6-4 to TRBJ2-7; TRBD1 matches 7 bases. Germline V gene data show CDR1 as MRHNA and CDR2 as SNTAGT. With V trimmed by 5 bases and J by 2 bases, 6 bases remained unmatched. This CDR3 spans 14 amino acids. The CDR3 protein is CASSQTGTAYEQYF. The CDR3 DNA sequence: TGTGCCAGCAGTCAGACCGGGACAGCCTACGAGCAGTACTTC.

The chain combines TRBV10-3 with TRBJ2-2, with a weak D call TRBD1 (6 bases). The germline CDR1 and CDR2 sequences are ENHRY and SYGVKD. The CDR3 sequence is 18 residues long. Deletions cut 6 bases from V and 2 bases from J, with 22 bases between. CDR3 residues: CAISLRDTVARNTGELFF. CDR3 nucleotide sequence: TGTGCCATCAGCCTCCGGGACACCGTCGCACGCAACACCGGGGAGCTGTTTTTT.

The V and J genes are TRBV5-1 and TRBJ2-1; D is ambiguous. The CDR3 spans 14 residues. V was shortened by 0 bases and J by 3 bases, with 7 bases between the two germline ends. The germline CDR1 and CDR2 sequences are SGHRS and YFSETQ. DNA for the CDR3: TGCGCCAGCAGCTTGGCCCTTCTCTACAATGAGCAGTTCTTC. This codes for CASSLALLYNEQFF.

The CDR3 protein is CASSPQGAGETQYF. Written as DNA, the CDR3 is TGTGCCAGCAGCCCTCAGGGGGCGGGGGAGACCCAGTACTTC. This rearrangement joins TRBV9 to TRBJ2-5, with 8 bases identical to TRBD1. CDR3 length equals 14 residues. The trim removed 4 bases at V and 5 bases at J, leaving 7 bases unmatched. Germline values: CDR1 SGDLS, CDR2 YYNGEE.

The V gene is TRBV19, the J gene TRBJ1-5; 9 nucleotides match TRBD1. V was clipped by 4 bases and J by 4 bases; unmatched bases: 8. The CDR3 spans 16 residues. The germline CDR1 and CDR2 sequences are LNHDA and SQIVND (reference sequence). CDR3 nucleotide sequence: TGTGCCAGTAGTAGGGCCGGACAGGGGAGTAATCAGCCCCAGCATTTT. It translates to CASSRAGQGSNQPQHF.

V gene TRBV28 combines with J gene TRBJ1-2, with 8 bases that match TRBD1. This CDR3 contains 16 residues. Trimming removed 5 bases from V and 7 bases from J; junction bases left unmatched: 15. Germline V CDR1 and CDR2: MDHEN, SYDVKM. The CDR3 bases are TGTGCCAGCAGTGGGCAGACAGGGGCGGGAGCGGGTGGCTACACCTTC. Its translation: CASSGQTGAGAGGYTF.

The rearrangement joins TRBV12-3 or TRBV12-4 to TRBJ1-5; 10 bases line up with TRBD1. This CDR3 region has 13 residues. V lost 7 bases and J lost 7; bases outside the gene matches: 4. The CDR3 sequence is CASTGQGGQPQHF. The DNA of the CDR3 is TGTGCCAGCACAGGACAGGGGGGACAGCCCCAGCATTTT.

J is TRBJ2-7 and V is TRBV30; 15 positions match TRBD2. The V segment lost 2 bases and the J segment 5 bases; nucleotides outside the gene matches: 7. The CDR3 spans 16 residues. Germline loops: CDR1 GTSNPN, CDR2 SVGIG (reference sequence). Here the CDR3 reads CAWSRTSGGVRDEQYF. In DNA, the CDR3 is TGTGCCTGGAGTCGGACTAGCGGGGGGGTCAGGGACGAGCAGTACTTC.

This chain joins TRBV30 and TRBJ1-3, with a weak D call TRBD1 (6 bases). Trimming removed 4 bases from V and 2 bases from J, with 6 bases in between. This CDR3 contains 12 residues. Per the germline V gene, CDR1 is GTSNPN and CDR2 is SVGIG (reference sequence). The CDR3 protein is CAWNRAGNTIYF. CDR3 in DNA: TGTGCCTGGAACAGGGCTGGAAACACCATATATTTT.

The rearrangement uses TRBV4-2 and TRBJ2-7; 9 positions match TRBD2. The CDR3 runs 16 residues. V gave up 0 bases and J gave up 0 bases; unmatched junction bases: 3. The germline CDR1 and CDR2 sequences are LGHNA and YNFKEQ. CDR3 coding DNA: TGTGCCAGCAGCCAAGAATTAGCGGGGGCCTCCTACGAGCAGTACTTC. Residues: CASSQELAGASYEQYF.

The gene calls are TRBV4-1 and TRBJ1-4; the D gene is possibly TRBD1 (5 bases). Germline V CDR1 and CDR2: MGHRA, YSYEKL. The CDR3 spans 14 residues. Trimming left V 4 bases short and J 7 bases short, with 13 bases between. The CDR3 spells CASSLERGGEKLFF. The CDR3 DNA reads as TGCGCCAGCAGCCTTGAAAGGGGTGGTGAAAAACTGTTTTTT.